Given below is one T cell receptor (beta chain) in context. Its recognized antigen is unknown. No qualities accompany the bases; no much larger clone lies one base away. The sample's time point label, in plain terms: about 28 days (+/-7) after the second vaccine dose. The sample's treatment or condition label, decoded: meningococcal conjugate vaccine given as trial control. Samples from vaccinated people were obtained from the UK trials COV001 and COV002, which included a single-blind randomized controlled phase 2/3 trial of AZD1222 (ChAdOx1 nCoV-19) in healthy adults. Trial participant PBMC samples were collected at day 0 and day 28 after the second dose for TCRbeta chain sequencing. These data originate in a study of T cell responses to AZD1222 COVID-19 vaccine (dated by TCRdb to the early 2020s). With respect to the entire study: A total of more than 230 trial participants underwent TCR sequencing, of whom under 220 had received two doses of AZD1222 and some 25 had received two doses of the MenACWY control vaccine. Trial participants were enrolled by age into 18-55, 56-69 and 70-plus year subgroups, with roughly 160, 29 and 62 TCR-sequenced participants respectively.

Reading from cysteine to phenylalanine, the CDR3 counts 13 amino acids. Kept here is only the CDR3 DNA, which spans 39 bases and is read in frame from base 1. A distance of 12 bases separates the germline ends of V and J, which lose 3 bases and 4 bases respectively. Sequences DFQATT (CDR1) and SNEGSKA (CDR2) are obtained from the germline V gene (reference sequence). The CDR3 regions of human TCRbeta chains were analyzed by immunosequencing. The authors' pipeline ran thus. Repertoire TCRs were checked for matches against a reference library of SARS-CoV-2-specific TCRs that had been generated using the MIRA antigen-specificity platform. Breadth was defined as the fraction of unique TCRs that were SARS-CoV-2-associated, and depth was defined as the fraction of total T cells that were SARS-CoV-2-associated. Using the MIRA data, each spike-specific TCR was mapped to the spike region that the TCR reacts to and placed in a CD4 or CD8 class. Log10-transformed breadth and depth values were compared by one-way ANOVA with Sidak's multiple comparisons tests. Here the immuneACCESS table is served through TCRdb, limited to in-frame sequences with V and J called. Missing clones are a known gap in these copies; in checked studies unresolved V genes cover under half, and the rest lacks a known reason. V and J calls and clone size are given by that table; D and trimming were obtained from the DNA. The sample has 90,000 to 150,000 clones on record, over 75% of them singletons. Together, the top ten hold 4% to 5% of the sample.

The full study reports these points: Conclusions about previously exposed vaccinees are limited, since just six AZD1222 recipients were seropositive for SARS-CoV-2 at baseline. The vaccine-associated CD4 TCRs covered the entire spike protein, and the dominant responses fell in regions 160-218 and 743-854. No day 14 peak-response samples were available, so repertoires were characterized only after the peak T cell response. Participants were mostly white British and included more females than males, and it was suggested by the authors that clonal diversity may have been underestimated. The 56-69-year group was small, and its depth increase did not reach significance, likely because of low power. Nearly half of unique spike-specific TCRs reportedly recognized epitopes outside regions mutated in the B.1.351 and B.1.1.7 variants. After two AZD1222 doses, spike-specific TCR breadth and depth were significantly higher than at day 0 and than in MenACWY recipients.

The chain joins TRBV20-1 to TRBJ1-2; there is no confident call for the D gene. The specimen comprised peripheral blood, sampled 28 days after the second dose of the MenACWY control vaccine. The source is an adult who received the MenACWY meningococcal vaccine as a control. The nucleotide sequence is TGCAGTGCTAGTAGGCCGACCGGCTATGGCTACACCTTC. This encodes CSASRPTGYGYTF.